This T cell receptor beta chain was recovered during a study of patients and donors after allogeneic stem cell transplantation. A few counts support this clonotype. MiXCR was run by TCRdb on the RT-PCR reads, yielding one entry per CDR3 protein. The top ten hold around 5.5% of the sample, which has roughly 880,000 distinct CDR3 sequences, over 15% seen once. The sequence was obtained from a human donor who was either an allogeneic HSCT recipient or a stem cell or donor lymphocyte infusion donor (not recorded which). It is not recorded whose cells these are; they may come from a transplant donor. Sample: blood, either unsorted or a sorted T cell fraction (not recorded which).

The CDR3 loop is CSATQGIGYEQYF. CDR3 DNA: TGCAGTGCTACACAGGGGATCGGCTACGAGCAGTACTTC. The chain carries TRBV20-1 and TRBJ2-7, with 7 bases that match TRBD1. The length of the CDR3 is 13 residues. CDR1 DFQATT and CDR2 SNEGSKA come from the germline V gene (reference sequence). V lost 4 bases to trimming and J lost 3 bases; unmatched junction nucleotides: 6.